This entry is about one TCR beta chain. Per the authors' pipeline: Quantification of nucleated cells was approximated via reference gene primer amplification. Using immunoSEQ multiplex PCR, the repertoire was profiled, and TCRdb retains in-frame clones only, with some absent. From that table come the V and J calls and clone size; the DNA was used to work out D and trimming. The sample lists more than 400,000 clones, approximately 85% occurring once. J was trimmed by 1 base and V by 10 bases; bases with no gene match: 8. In germline, CDR1 is SGHTA, CDR2 FQGNSA. The CDR3 runs to 15 residues. The source of the sample is a study of blood T cell repertoires in COVID-19. In the study overall: The United States, Italy and Spain supplied acute and convalescent COVID-19 samples. T cells, B-cell-depleted T cells, or PBMCs supplied cDNA or gDNA.

J is TRBJ2-3 and V is TRBV7-2; TRBD2 aligns across 10 bases. The receptor was derived from a human donor in a cohort sampled during active COVID-19. The sequencing input was peripheral blood. The chain's CDR3 is CATAKREGRTDTQYF. CDR3 DNA: TGTGCCACAGCTAAGCGGGAGGGCCGCACAGATACGCAGTATTTT.